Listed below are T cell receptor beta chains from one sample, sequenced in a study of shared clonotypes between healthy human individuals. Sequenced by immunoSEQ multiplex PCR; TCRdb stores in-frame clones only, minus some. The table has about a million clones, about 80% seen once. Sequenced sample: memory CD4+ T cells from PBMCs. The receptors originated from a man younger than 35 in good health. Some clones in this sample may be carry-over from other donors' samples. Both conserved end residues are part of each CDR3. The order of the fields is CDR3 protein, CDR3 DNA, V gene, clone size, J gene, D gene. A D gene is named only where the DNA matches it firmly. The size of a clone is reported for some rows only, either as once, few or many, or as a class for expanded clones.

CASSQHRLRQGANTEAFF,TGTGCCAGCAGTCAACACCGACTCCGACAGGGGGCGAACACTGAAGCTTTCTTT,TRBV2,.,TRBJ1-1,TRBD1
CASSRSEGTQETQYF,TGTGCCAGCAGTCGGAGTGAGGGTACCCAAGAGACCCAGTACTTC,TRBV5-4,once,TRBJ2-5,.
CASSLDGNEQFF,TGCGCCAGCAGCTTGGATGGCAATGAGCAGTTCTTC,TRBV5-1,.,TRBJ2-1,.
CASSPRTSGKETQYF,TGTGCCAGCAGCCCGAGGACTAGCGGAAAAGAGACCCAGTACTTC,TRBV7-2,.,TRBJ2-5,TRBD2
CASSRGHLYGYTF,TGTGCCAGCTCACGGGGACACCTCTATGGCTACACCTTC,TRBV18,.,TRBJ1-2,.
CASSPGANYGYTF,TGCGCCAGCAGCCCGGGTGCTAACTATGGCTACACCTTC,TRBV5-1,few,TRBJ1-2,.
CASSLAGRVGDTEAFF,TGCGCCAGCAGCTTGGCCGGGAGGGTCGGGGACACTGAAGCTTTCTTT,TRBV5-1,.,TRBJ1-1,.
CASSLAGFREKLFF,TGTGCCAGCTCACTCGCAGGGTTTCGAGAAAAACTGTTTTTT,TRBV18,.,TRBJ1-4,.
CASSLDRGNEQFF,TGTGCCAGCAGCTTAGACAGGGGTAATGAGCAGTTCTTC,TRBV7-2,.,TRBJ2-1,TRBD1
CASSQDYGTSLNEQFF,TGTGCCAGCAGCCAAGATTACGGGACTAGCCTAAATGAGCAGTTCTTC,TRBV4-2,.,TRBJ2-1,TRBD2
CASSLGGVGIYEQYF,TGTGCCAGCAGCTTAGGTGGGGTTGGGATCTACGAGCAGTACTTC,TRBV7-2,.,TRBJ2-7,.
CASSSYPGTSFSYEQYF,TGTGCCAGCAGCAGCTACCCCGGGACAAGTTTTTCCTACGAGCAGTACTTC,TRBV21-1,.,TRBJ2-7,.
CASSLDQSGTAYF,TGTGCCAGCAGCTTAGATCAGTCCGGGACAGCATATTTC,TRBV7-3,.,TRBJ1-2,TRBD1
CASSQGLAETGELFF,TGTGCCAGCAGCCAGGGACTAGCGGAAACCGGGGAGCTGTTTTTT,TRBV7-6,few,TRBJ2-2,TRBD2
CASSPEGNEQFF,TGTGCCAGCAGCCCAGAGGGGAATGAGCAGTTCTTC,TRBV7-3,.,TRBJ2-1,.
CASSPTGINGYTF,TGCGCCAGCAGCCCGACAGGGATAAATGGCTACACCTTC,TRBV5-1,.,TRBJ1-2,TRBD1
CASSPPAGVDTGELFF,TGTGCCAGTAGTCCTCCGGCAGGGGTGGACACCGGGGAGCTGTTTTTT,TRBV19,few,TRBJ2-2,.
CASSRDRGLSDTQYF,TGTGCCAGCAGCCGGGACAGGGGGTTGTCAGATACGCAGTATTTT,TRBV5-4,.,TRBJ2-3,TRBD1
CASSDARGINQPQHF,TGTGCCAGCAGCGATGCCCGGGGGATAAATCAGCCCCAGCATTTT,TRBV4-2,.,TRBJ1-5,.
CASSLVRTLAASYNEQFF,TGTGCCAGCAGCTTAGTTAGGACACTAGCGGCCTCCTACAATGAGCAGTTCTTC,TRBV7-6,.,TRBJ2-1,TRBD2
CASSLSPAGTGGYEQYF,TGTGCCAGCAGCTTATCCCCAGCCGGGACAGGGGGCTACGAGCAGTACTTC,TRBV7-2,.,TRBJ2-7,TRBD1
CASSRDAWRDSPLHF,TGTGCCAGCAGCAGAGACGCATGGAGGGATTCACCCCTCCACTTT,TRBV6-1,once,TRBJ1-6,.
CASSPSSLDTQYF,TGTGCCAGCAGCCCGTCAAGTCTAGATACGCAGTATTTT,TRBV7-3,.,TRBJ2-3,.
CASSRLAGAKNIQYF,TGTGCCAGCAGCCGCCTGGCAGGGGCCAAAAACATTCAGTACTTC,TRBV7-2,few,TRBJ2-4,.
CSVAWAQTHNEQFF,TGCAGCGTTGCTTGGGCCCAGACCCACAATGAGCAGTTCTTC,TRBV29-1,.,TRBJ2-1,.